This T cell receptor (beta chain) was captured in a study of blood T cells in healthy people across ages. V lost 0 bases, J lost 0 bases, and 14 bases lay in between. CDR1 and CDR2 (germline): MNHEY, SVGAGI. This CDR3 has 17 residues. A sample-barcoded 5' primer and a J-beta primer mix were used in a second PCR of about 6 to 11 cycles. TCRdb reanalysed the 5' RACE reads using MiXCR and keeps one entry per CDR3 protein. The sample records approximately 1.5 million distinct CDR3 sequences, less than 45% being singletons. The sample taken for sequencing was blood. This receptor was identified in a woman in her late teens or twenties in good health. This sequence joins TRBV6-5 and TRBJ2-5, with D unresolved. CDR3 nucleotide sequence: TGTGCCAGCAGTTACTCGTTCGGCAGTCAGTACCAAGAGACCCAGTACTTC. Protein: CASSYSFGSQYQETQYF.